These 31 T cell receptor beta chains share one sample of origin, sequenced in a study of blood T cell repertoires in COVID-19. The protocol was immunoSEQ multiplex PCR, while the TCRdb copy is restricted to in-frame clones and leaves out a portion. The repertoire includes about 240,000 clones, 75% to 90% of them detected once, and over 10% sits in the top ten. Sequenced sample: peripheral blood. These receptors came from a woman aged 60-70 years with active or convalescent COVID-19.

The chain couples TRBV6-2 or TRBV6-3 to TRBJ1-1; possible D gene TRBD1, 5 bases. Between the trimmed V and J ends, which lost 2 bases and 4 bases, there was a span of 14 bases. The CDR3 has 15 amino acids. In germline, CDR1 is MNHEY, CDR2 SVGEGT. The CDR3 sequence is CASSYLGGSSTEAFF. In nucleotides, the CDR3 is TGTGCCAGCAGTTACCTGGGGGGTAGCAGCACTGAAGCTTTCTTT.

V and J are TRBV7-9 and TRBJ2-7; a possible D gene is TRBD2 (5 bases). The ends were cut back, 5 bases at V and 0 bases at J, with 11 bases in the middle. Germline loops: CDR1 SEHNR, CDR2 FQNEAQ (reference sequence). The CDR3 is made up of 14 amino acids. The CDR3 nucleotides are TGTGCCAGCAGCGACCGCCGGGGCTCCTACGAGCAGTACTTC. Its protein is CASSDRRGSYEQYF.

V and J are TRBV7-9 and TRBJ2-1, with TRBD2 matching over 9 bases. Trimming at V came to 6 bases and at J to 4 bases, leaving 7 bases not matched to a gene. This CDR3 has 15 residues. Germline assignment: CDR1 SEHNR and CDR2 FQNEAQ (reference sequence). CDR3 in DNA: TGTGCCAGCAGTCCCTTAGCGGGGGCATACAATGAGCAGTTCTTC. Its translation is CASSPLAGAYNEQFF.

CDR3 residues: CASRERGGRQETQYF. The CDR3 DNA reads as TGTGCCAGCAGGGAGCGGGGGGGCAGGCAAGAGACCCAGTACTTC. V usage is TRBV2 and J usage is TRBJ2-5, with TRBD2 matching 10 bases. V shed 6 bases, J shed 2 bases, and the junction held 6 bases outside the gene matches. The CDR3 is 15 amino acids. Per the germline V gene, CDR1 is SNHLY and CDR2 is FYNNEI.

Regarding this clone: The junction shows a germline mismatch at one end, possibly a read error. The chain has TRBV4-3 and TRBJ2-7; D gene uncertain. Germline V gene sequence: CDR1 LGHNA, CDR2 YSLEER. The CDR3 spans 10 residues. CDR3 nucleotide sequence: TGCGCCAGCAGCCAAGATCTACAGACCTTC. This sequence encodes CASSQDLQTF.

The V call is TRBV29-1, the J call TRBJ1-1; no firm D call. Germline V gene lookup returns CDR1 SQVTM and CDR2 ANQGSEA. Trimming pared 4 bases from V and 9 bases from J, leaving 18 bases between. This CDR3 contains 13 residues. This CDR3 is CSVVGGPSSKAFF. The CDR3 DNA sequence: TGCAGCGTTGTGGGTGGGCCCTCATCGAAAGCTTTCTTT.

This rearrangement joins TRBV6-5 to TRBJ2-7, with 9 bases identical to TRBD2. CDR1 and CDR2 (germline): MNHEY, SVGAGI. This CDR3 is built from 15 residues. J was trimmed by 2 bases and V by 7 bases; bases with no gene match: 9. Here the CDR3 DNA reads TGTGCCAGCACCCCCGGGACTAGCACAACCTACGAGCAGTACTTC. The encoded protein is CASTPGTSTTYEQYF.

The V call is TRBV30, the J call TRBJ2-4; TRBD2 matches at 13 bases. This CDR3 contains 18 residues. Unmatched junction bases numbered 8, after V lost 1 base and J lost 2 bases. The V gene's germline CDR1 is GTSNPN and CDR2 SVGIG (reference sequence). CDR3 sequence (DNA): TGTGCCTGGAGTGGGACTAGCGGGGGTCCTAGGACCAAAAACATTCAGTACTTC. Translating gives CAWSGTSGGPRTKNIQYF.

The J gene is TRBJ1-1, the V gene TRBV2, with TRBD1 identical over 7 bases. Germline V gene data show CDR1 as SNHLY and CDR2 as FYNNEI. The CDR3 is made up of 14 amino acids. Trimming took 0 bases from V and 6 from J; bases not matched to a gene: 4. CDR3 in amino acids: CASSEAGRGAEAFF. CDR3 bases: TGTGCCAGCAGTGAAGCGGGCAGGGGGGCTGAAGCTTTCTTT.

The rearrangement links TRBV19 to TRBJ2-1, with TRBD2 matching 13 bases. CDR1 is LNHDA, CDR2 SQIVND, per germline (reference sequence). The CDR3 is 18 amino acids. With 4 bases clipped from V and 0 bases from J, the junction kept 6 bases outside the gene matches. CDR3 sequence: CASSRGLAGSSSYNEQFF. The DNA of the CDR3 is TGTGCCAGTAGTAGGGGACTAGCGGGGTCGAGCTCCTACAATGAGCAGTTCTTC.

This clone has more than one count but fewer than ten. This rearrangement joins TRBV6-1 to TRBJ2-5, with D perhaps matching TRBD1 (5 bases). Between the trimmed V and J ends, which lost 1 base and 1 base, there was a span of 10 bases. Germline V gene sequence: CDR1 MNHNS, CDR2 SASEGT. This CDR3 is 15 amino acids long. Written as DNA, the CDR3 is TGTGCCAGCAGTGAAGAGGCAGGGCGCCAAGAGACCCAGTACTTC. Protein sequence: CASSEEAGRQETQYF.

The DNA for the CDR3 is TGTGCCAGCAGCTTAGGTTCAGCGTTCACAGATACGCAGTATTTT. Protein: CASSLGSAFTDTQYF. J is TRBJ2-3 and V is TRBV7-2, with D unclear. Germline V gene sequence: CDR1 SGHTA, CDR2 FQGNSA. The length of the CDR3 is 15 residues. V lost 1 base and J lost 2, with 10 bases in between.

This rearrangement joins TRBV5-1 to TRBJ1-1, with D maybe TRBD1 (5 bases). This CDR3 is 15 amino acids long. The V gene's germline CDR1 is SGHRS and CDR2 YFSETQ. Trimming removed 6 bases from V and 1 base from J, with 16 bases in between. CDR3 in DNA: TGCGCCAGCACGAACCAGGGCAGCCAGAACACTGAAGCTTTCTTT. It encodes CASTNQGSQNTEAFF.

Many counts were recorded for this clone. The chain couples TRBV14 to TRBJ2-3; 8 positions match TRBD1. The germline V gene encodes CDR1 SGHDN and CDR2 FVKESK. CDR3 length: 16 amino acids. The V segment lost 6 bases and the J segment 3 bases; nucleotides outside the gene matches: 11. This chain's CDR3 is CASSGQDRAFTDTQYF. In DNA, the CDR3 is TGTGCCAGCAGTGGACAGGACAGGGCCTTTACAGATACGCAGTATTTT. Variable domain in full (rest from reference TRBV14 and TRBJ2-3): EAGVTQFPSHSVIEKGQTVTLRCDPISGHDNLYWYRRVMGKEIKFLLHFVKESKQDESGMPNNRFLAERTGGTYSTLKVQPAELEDSGVYFCASSGQDRAFTDTQYFGPGTRLTVL.

This chain connects TRBV12-3 or TRBV12-4 to TRBJ1-2; tentative D call: TRBD1 (5 bases). This CDR3 has 13 amino acids. Trimming stripped 3 bases from V and 6 bases from J, with 11 bases between. CDR3 nucleotide sequence: TGTGCCAGCAGTTTGTCGGTAGGGGATGGCTACACCTTC. Protein product: CASSLSVGDGYTF.

This sequence joins TRBV23-1 and TRBJ2-3; 7 bases fit TRBD1. TRBV23-1 counts as an open reading frame of uncertain function. V lost 4 bases, J lost 2 bases, and 9 bases stayed unmatched. The CDR3 runs 16 residues. CDR3 sequence reads: CASSPGGQEHTDTQYF. CDR3 nucleotides: TGCGCCAGCAGTCCCGGAGGACAGGAACACACAGATACGCAGTATTTT.

The V and J genes are TRBV7-9 and TRBJ2-2; 15 bases fit TRBD2. Unmatched junction bases numbered 7, after V lost 5 bases and J lost 9 bases. Germline CDR1 is SEHNR and CDR2 is FQNEAQ (reference sequence). The CDR3 length is 16 residues. CDR3 in DNA: TGTGCCAGCAGCCTGGGACTAGCGGGGGGTCCCCGGGAGCTGTTTTTT. It specifies CASSLGLAGGPRELFF.

The genes are TRBV2 and TRBJ2-1; 8 bases are shared with TRBD2. The CDR3 spans 15 residues. Germline CDR1 reads SNHLY; CDR2 reads FYNNEI. J gave up 2 bases and V 6 bases, and 6 bases lay outside the gene matches. The CDR3 nucleotides read TGTGCCAGCAGCGAGCATAGCGGGGCCTACAATGAGCAGTTCTTC. Translating it yields CASSEHSGAYNEQFF.

This chain links TRBV19 with TRBJ1-2; 9 bases align to TRBD1. Germline assignment: CDR1 LNHDA and CDR2 SQIVND (reference sequence). The CDR3 runs 12 residues. V lost 10 bases and J lost 6; bases outside the gene matches: 6. Written as DNA, the CDR3 is TGTGCCACTAACAGGGGGCTTGATGGCTACACCTTC. Residues: CATNRGLDGYTF.

J is TRBJ2-7 and V is TRBV27; TRBD1 aligns across 8 bases. Germline V CDR1 and CDR2: MNHEY, SMNVEV (reference sequence). J lost 2 bases, V lost 4 bases, and 7 bases had no gene match. The CDR3 is 15 residues long. The CDR3, as DNA: TGTGCCAGCAGTTCCGGACAGGGTTCTACCTACGAGCAGTACTTC. Translation gives CASSSGQGSTYEQYF.

The chain combines TRBV6-2 or TRBV6-3 with TRBJ1-2; D not certain. The CDR3 covers 14 residues. The germline V gene has CDR1 MNHEY and CDR2 SVGEGT. V was pared by 8 bases and J by 7 bases, with 20 bases between. In DNA form, the CDR3 reads TGTGCCAGCTGCCCCGGAGGTCGATCGGCTGGCTACACCTTC. This encodes CASCPGGRSAGYTF.

The sample holds a few counts of this clone. The chain combines TRBV7-3 with TRBJ2-5; D is perhaps TRBD1 (6 bases). Trimming shortened V by 5 bases and J by 1 base, and 11 bases separated the two germline ends. This CDR3 contains 14 residues. Germline V gene lookup returns CDR1 SGHTA and CDR2 FQGTGA. The chain's CDR3 is CASSPTGFQETQYF. The CDR3 DNA reads as TGTGCCAGCAGCCCTACAGGGTTCCAAGAGACCCAGTACTTC.

This clone came up once. The V call is TRBV6-6, the J call TRBJ2-3; the match to TRBD2 covers 8 bases. V shed 10 bases, J shed 1 base, and the junction held 10 bases outside the gene matches. The CDR3 runs to 15 residues. Germline loops: CDR1 MNHNY, CDR2 SVGAGI (reference sequence). The CDR3, as DNA: TGTGCCACCGACAACTTGCGGGGGGGCACAGATACGCAGTATTTT. As protein: CATDNLRGGTDTQYF.

The rearrangement joins TRBV7-8 to TRBJ1-1, with D possibly being TRBD1 (5 bases). Trimming took off 6 bases at V and 4 bases at J, with 12 bases between the two ends. The germline V gene has CDR1 SGHVS and CDR2 FQNEAQ. This CDR3 is 13 amino acids long. The CDR3 spells CASRGGWVTEAFF. CDR3 bases: TGTGCCAGCAGGGGGGGTTGGGTCACTGAAGCTTTCTTT.

This clone is a singleton in its sample. The chain uses TRBV6-1 and TRBJ2-3; 11 positions match TRBD2. Germline values: CDR1 MNHNS, CDR2 SASEGT. V lost 10 bases and J lost 0; bases outside the gene matches: 6. The CDR3 runs to 15 residues. In nucleotides, the CDR3 is TGTGCCACCAGACTAGCGGGGACTAGCACAGATACGCAGTATTTT. Its protein is CATRLAGTSTDTQYF.

This chain connects TRBV5-1 to TRBJ1-2; 9 bases line up with TRBD1. J gave up 2 bases and V 4 bases, and 6 bases lay outside the gene matches. There are 15 residues in the CDR3. CDR1 is SGHRS, CDR2 YFSETQ, per germline. CDR3 loop: CASSPPGTGNYGYTF. As DNA, the CDR3 is TGCGCCAGCAGCCCCCCCGGGACAGGGAACTATGGCTACACCTTC.

This clone came up once. The genes are TRBV7-2 and TRBJ2-3; 9 bases line up with TRBD1. The junction had 2 bases not matched to a gene; V was cut back by 4 bases and J by 3 bases. The germline gives CDR1 SGHTA, CDR2 FQGNSA. The CDR3 length is 14 residues. For the CDR3, the DNA is TGTGCCAGCAGCTCGGGACAGGGTACAGATACGCAGTATTTT. It specifies CASSSGQGTDTQYF.

This rearrangement joins TRBV6-5 to TRBJ2-5; TRBD2 matches 7 bases. J was trimmed by 7 bases and V by 5 bases; bases with no gene match: 7. CDR1 and CDR2 from the germline V gene are MNHEY and SVGAGI. The CDR3 has 13 residues. The CDR3 protein is CASSRTRLGTQYF. DNA for the CDR3: TGTGCCAGCAGTCGGACTAGATTAGGGACCCAGTACTTC.

This clone was picked up a small number of times. V and J are TRBV6-5 and TRBJ1-2; a possible D gene is TRBD1 (5 bases). V lost 7 bases to trimming and J lost 3 bases, with 18 bases between them. The germline gives CDR1 MNHEY, CDR2 SVGAGI. The CDR3 sequence is 15 residues long. The CDR3 DNA reads TGTGCCAGCACCCTGACCCAGCGGGGGGACTATGGCTACACCTTC. It encodes CASTLTQRGDYGYTF.

The V call is TRBV5-5, the J call TRBJ1-5; D is ambiguous. The CDR3 runs to 14 residues. V was clipped by 1 base and J by 9 bases, with 14 bases between them. Per germline, CDR1 SGHKS and CDR2 YYEKEE (reference sequence). The CDR3 reads CASSLNDFPGPQHF. CDR3 bases: TGTGCCAGCAGCTTGAATGATTTTCCAGGGCCCCAGCATTTT.

V and J are TRBV2 and TRBJ1-2; 9 nucleotides align to TRBD1. Germline trimming cut 8 bases from V and 4 bases from J; bases unmatched to any gene: 5. Germline CDR1 is SNHLY and CDR2 is FYNNEI. CDR3 length equals 13 residues. This CDR3 reads CASSQGALYGYTF. In DNA, the CDR3 is TGTGCCAGCTCACAGGGGGCCCTCTATGGCTACACCTTC. The full variable domain, completed using reference TRBV2 and TRBJ1-2, is EPEVTQTPSHQVTQMGQEVILRCVPISNHLYFYWYRQILGQKVEFLVSFYNNEISEKSEIFDDQFSVERPDGSNFTLKIRSTKLEDSAMYFCASSQGALYGYTFGSGTRLTVV.